These T cell receptor beta chains were read from a single sample in a study of T cell responses to AZD1222 COVID-19 vaccine. Measured with immunoSEQ multiplex PCR; TCRdb has only the in-frame clones, and not every one. The sample includes some 140,000 clones, 90% to 95% of them seen just once. The starting material was peripheral blood, obtained 28 days after the second AZD1222 dose. These TCRs come from an adult who received the AZD1222 COVID-19 vaccine. CDR3s include the opening cysteine and the closing phenylalanine or tryptophan. D genes are given only for firm matches. Clone size is not always given. Where it is, it says once, few, many or a class for expanded clones.

clone_size	v_call	j_call	d_call	cdr3_nt	cdr3_aa
once	TRBV7-6	TRBJ1-3	NA	TGTGCCAGCAGCAAGGGGGGGGGTGGAAACACCATATATTTT	CASSKGGGGNTIYF
NA	TRBV9	TRBJ2-1	TRBD1	TGTGCCAGCAGCGGGACAGGGTCATACAATGAGCAGTTCTTC	CASSGTGSYNEQFF
once	TRBV5-5	TRBJ1-6	NA	TGTGCCAGCAGCTCGATAAGCGGACATAATTCACCCCTCCACTTT	CASSSISGHNSPLHF
NA	TRBV5-4	TRBJ1-2	TRBD1	TGTGCCAGCAGCTTGGTGGGAGAGGACAGGGACTATGGCTACACCTTC	CASSLVGEDRDYGYTF
NA	TRBV6-5	TRBJ2-7	NA	TGTGCCAGCAGTTACTCGCGGGTCTACGAGCAGTACTTC	CASSYSRVYEQYF
NA	TRBV4-2	TRBJ1-1	NA	TGTGCCAGCAGTTCGAACACTGAAGCTTTCTTT	CASSSNTEAFF
NA	TRBV9	TRBJ2-2	TRBD2	TGTGCCAGCGGTGGACTAGCGGGGCCGAACACCGGGGAGCTGTTTTTT	CASGGLAGPNTGELFF
NA	TRBV7-9	TRBJ1-2	TRBD1	TGTGCCAGCAGCTTACCAGGGGGTTACTATGGCTACACCTTC	CASSLPGGYYGYTF
NA	TRBV6-5	TRBJ1-1	NA	TGTGCCAGCCATTTGGGCACTGAAGCTTTCTTT	CASHLGTEAFF
NA	TRBV11-3	TRBJ2-6	NA	TGTGCCAGCAGCGTAGACAGCTCTGGGGCCAACGTCCTGACTTTC	CASSVDSSGANVLTF
once	TRBV2	TRBJ2-4	NA	TGTGCCAGCAGTGAGCGCAGACTAGCCAAAAACATTCAGTACTTC	CASSERRLAKNIQYF
NA	TRBV15	TRBJ2-7	NA	TGTGCCACCAGCATCCAACAGCCCCCCTCCTACGAGCAGTACTTC	CATSIQQPPSYEQYF
NA	TRBV7-9	TRBJ2-3	NA	TGTGCCAGCAGCTTAGTCCTTAGAGATACGCAGTATTTT	CASSLVLRDTQYF
NA	TRBV2	TRBJ1-6	NA	TGTGCCAGCAAGGCAAATAATTCACCCCTCCACTTT	CASKANNSPLHF
once	TRBV6-5	TRBJ1-1	TRBD1	TGTGCCAGCAGTTCCACCGGGACAGACACTGAAGCTTTCTTT	CASSSTGTDTEAFF
NA	TRBV19	TRBJ1-5	NA	TGTGCCAGTAGTAATCAGGCCAGTGGATTGCCCCAGCATTTT	CASSNQASGLPQHF
NA	TRBV2	TRBJ1-4	TRBD1	TGTGCCAGCAGTGGTCTTGTTAGGAACAGGGGCGAACGAGCAACTAATGAAAAACTGTTTTTT	CASSGLVRNRGERATNEKLFF
NA	TRBV28	TRBJ1-5	NA	TGTGCCAGCTCGTCCAGGACAACGTATAGCAATCAGCCCCAGCATTTT	CASSSRTTYSNQPQHF
NA	TRBV6-5	TRBJ1-6	NA	TGTGCCAGCAGCCGTCCCGGGGTTCACTTT	CASSRPGVHF
NA	TRBV29-1	TRBJ2-7	NA	TGCAGCGTTACAGGGAACTCCTACGAGCAGTACTTC	CSVTGNSYEQYF
NA	TRBV7-9	TRBJ2-1	TRBD1	TGTGCCAGCAGCTTCCAACAGGGGGGAAGAAACAATGAGCAGTTCTTC	CASSFQQGGRNNEQFF
NA	TRBV11-2	TRBJ1-1	TRBD1	TGTGCCAGCAGCTTATTCTATGTCCCAGGGGGCATGAACACTGAAGCTTTCTTT	CASSLFYVPGGMNTEAFF
NA	TRBV14	TRBJ1-6	TRBD1	TGTGCCAGCAGCACCTGGACAGGGTTGGATTCACCCCTCCACTTT	CASSTWTGLDSPLHF
NA	TRBV4-2	TRBJ2-3	NA	TGTGCCAGCAGCCAATCCTCGACAGATACGCAGTATTTT	CASSQSSTDTQYF
NA	TRBV7-9	TRBJ2-7	TRBD2	TGTGCCAGCAGTTCTAGCGGGGGGCTCTACGAGCAGTACTTC	CASSSSGGLYEQYF
once	TRBV5-6	TRBJ2-1	NA	TGTGCCAGCAGCTTGGAACGGGTCACCAATGAGCAGTTCTTC	CASSLERVTNEQFF